The present entry profiles one T cell receptor (beta chain) with its context. This record comes from a study of blood T cell repertoires in COVID-19. The wider study: PBMCs, B-cell-depleted T cells, or T cells were the source of the cDNA or gDNA that made up the material.

Authors' processing steps: Using reference gene primer amplification, nucleated cell counts were estimated. Sequenced by immunoSEQ multiplex PCR; TCRdb stores in-frame clones only, minus some. For V, J and clone size, that table is used; D and trimming come from the DNA. The sample consists of about 45,000 clones, 80% to 90% of them appearing once. This CDR3 is 17 amino acids long. Trimming removed 5 bases from V and 0 bases from J; junction bases left unmatched: 11. The germline V gene encodes CDR1 MNHEY and CDR2 SMNVEV (reference sequence). This clonotype was sampled from a human donor in a cohort sampled during active COVID-19. The chain recombines TRBV27 with TRBJ1-2; 8 nucleotides align to TRBD1. Sequencing input: peripheral blood. The CDR3 here is CASSLTGDPLANYGYTF. DNA of the CDR3: TGTGCCAGCAGTCTGACAGGGGATCCCCTAGCTAACTATGGCTACACCTTC.